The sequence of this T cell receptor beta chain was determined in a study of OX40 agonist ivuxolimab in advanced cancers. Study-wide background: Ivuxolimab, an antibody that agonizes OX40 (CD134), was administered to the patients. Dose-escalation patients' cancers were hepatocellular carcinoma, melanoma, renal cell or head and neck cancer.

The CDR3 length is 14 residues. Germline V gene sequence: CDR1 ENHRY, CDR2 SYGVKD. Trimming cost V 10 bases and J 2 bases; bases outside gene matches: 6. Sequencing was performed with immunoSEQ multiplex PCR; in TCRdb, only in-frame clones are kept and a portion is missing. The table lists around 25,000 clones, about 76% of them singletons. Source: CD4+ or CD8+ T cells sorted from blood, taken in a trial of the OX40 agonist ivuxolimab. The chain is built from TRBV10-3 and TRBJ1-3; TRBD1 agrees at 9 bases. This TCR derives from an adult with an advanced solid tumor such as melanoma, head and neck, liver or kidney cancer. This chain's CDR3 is CATYRDRAGNTIYF. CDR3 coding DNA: TGTGCCACTTACCGGGACAGGGCTGGAAACACCATATATTTT.